This TCR beta chain is drawn from a study of spatial heterogeneity in lung cancer. Study results and limitations: Expanded intratumoral alpha and beta TCR counts tracked tumor mutation counts.

Stated time point: sample taken at primary tumor resection. TCRdb redid the calling of the 5' RACE reads with MiXCR, one entry per CDR3 protein. This table holds about 13,000 distinct CDR3 sequences, over 3% found once. There are many counts of this clonotype. The antigen is undetermined. The specimen was lung tumor tissue, collected at surgery. This TCR derives from a male donor with early-stage non-small cell lung cancer.

The CDR3 region is CASSPFGPRGYTF. DNA for the CDR3: TGTGCCAGCTCACCGTTTGGGCCTCGAGGCTACACCTTC. The chain links TRBV18 to TRBJ1-2; no definite D call. V gave up 3 bases and J gave up 8 bases, with 13 bases separating them. The CDR3 consists of 13 residues. The germline gives CDR1 KGHSH, CDR2 LQKENI.